This T cell receptor (beta chain) comes out of a study of shared clonotypes between healthy human individuals. Broader study findings: The small donor group covered limited genetic and exposure diversity.

Comment on this clone: Its antigen is unidentified.

Clones were sequenced by immunoSEQ multiplex PCR, and TCRdb holds only the in-frame ones, with some missing. The table lists roughly 2 million clones, about 95% of them singletons, with about 1.1% in the top ten. CD8 cells regarded as naive lacked CD45RO, were positively chosen for CCR7, and omitted terminally differentiated effector memory CD45RA+ cells. Caucasian adults residing in Nashville, Tennessee made up all the donors. The specimen was naive CD8+ T cells sorted from blood. The sequence was collected from a man aged 18 to 35 in good health.

The CDR3: CASSFSGAAYGYTF. CDR3 nucleotide sequence: TGTGCCAGCAGCTTCTCAGGGGCGGCCTATGGCTACACCTTC. This chain uses TRBV5-4 with TRBJ1-2; D perhaps matches TRBD1 (6 bases). Germline CDR1 and CDR2: SGHNT and YYREEE (reference sequence). V was clipped by 2 bases and J by 4 bases, with 12 bases between them. The CDR3 covers 14 residues.